One and the same sample provided the 15 T cell receptor beta chains below, sequenced in a study of T cell repertoires in cytomegalovirus infection. Via MiXCR, TCRdb re-called the reads, giving one row per CDR3 protein. The data contain around 130,000 distinct CDR3 sequences, approximately 24% of them singletons. These receptors' antigens are unknown. Sample: PBMCs, sequenced either directly or after in vitro stimulation (not recorded which). These TCRs come from a human donor in good health (CMV status not recorded). Some clones in this sample may be carry-over from other donors' samples.

This clonotype was seen at least ten times. This chain links TRBV7-6 with TRBJ2-1; 8 positions agree with TRBD2. CDR1 and CDR2 from the germline V gene are SGHVS and FNYEAQ. Trimming removed 1 base from V and 4 bases from J; junction bases left unmatched: 12. CDR3 length: 18 amino acids. The CDR3 coding sequence is TGTGCCAGCAGCTTAGAAGCCCAAGGAGGACTAGCTTACAATGAGCAGTTCTTC. This codes for CASSLEAQGGLAYNEQFF.

This clonotype was detected many times. The chain couples TRBV12-3 or TRBV12-4 to TRBJ2-2; 13 bases align to TRBD2. V was clipped by 6 bases and J by 4 bases; unmatched bases: 8. The CDR3 loop spans 17 amino acids. For the CDR3, the DNA is TGTGCCAGCAGCCCCCCCCGACTAGCGGGAGGCACCGGGGAGCTGTTTTTT. It is translated as CASSPPRLAGGTGELFF.

The chain recombines TRBV2 with TRBJ1-1, with D possibly TRBD1 on 6 matching bases. The CDR3 totals 13 residues. The V end was cut by 6 bases, the J end by 7 bases, with 15 bases between. The germline CDR1 and CDR2 sequences are SNHLY and FYNNEI. CDR3 region: CASRVDSHFEAFF. The CDR3 DNA sequence: TGTGCCAGCAGGGTGGACAGCCACTTTGAAGCTTTCTTT.

The chain links TRBV12-3 or TRBV12-4 to TRBJ1-6; 7 bases map to TRBD1. The length of the CDR3 is 14 residues. V was pared by 5 bases and J by 11 bases, with 9 bases of the junction left unmatched. The CDR3 nucleotides read TGTGCCAGCAGTGGACAGGCGGAGGGAACACCCCTCCACTTT. As protein: CASSGQAEGTPLHF.

The chain links TRBV20-1 to TRBJ1-1; D perhaps matches TRBD1 (6 bases). The V end was cut by 7 bases, the J end by 4 bases, with 13 bases between. In germline, CDR1 is DFQATT, CDR2 SNEGSKA (reference sequence). The length of the CDR3 is 12 residues. The DNA for the CDR3 is TGCAGTGTTAGTCGGGGGGCCACTGAAGCTTTCTTT. This codes for CSVSRGATEAFF.

The chain carries TRBV6-1 and TRBJ1-6; possible D gene TRBD1, 6 bases. Germline-derived CDR1 and CDR2 are MNHNS and SASEGT. The V and J ends lost 7 bases and 10 bases respectively, with 17 bases between them. This CDR3 comprises 14 residues. The CDR3, as DNA: TGTGCCAGCACCTTCAACAGGGATGGATCACCCCTCCACTTT. Protein product: CASTFNRDGSPLHF.

This clonotype was counted a few times. V gene TRBV2 combines with J gene TRBJ2-3, with D possibly being TRBD2 (5 bases). The CDR3 contains 15 residues. V gave up 6 bases and J gave up 4 bases, with 17 bases separating them. Germline CDR1 reads SNHLY; CDR2 reads FYNNEI. CDR3 nucleotide sequence: TGTGCCAGCAGGGAGGCGTCTAGGTATCCAGATACGCAGTATTTT. This encodes CASREASRYPDTQYF.

CDR3: CASSPPDPPLHF. Here the CDR3 DNA reads TGCGCCAGCAGCCCCCCAGACCCACCCCTCCACTTT. The genes are TRBV4-1 and TRBJ1-6; D uncertain. The germline gives CDR1 MGHRA, CDR2 YSYEKL. The CDR3 length is 12 residues. With 4 bases removed from V and 11 bases from J, the gap between germline ends came to 9 bases.

CDR3 nucleotide sequence: TGCAGCGTATCCGGGACAGGGGGGTACGAGCAGTACGTC. Encoded protein: CSVSGTGGYEQYV. The chain joins TRBV29-1 to TRBJ2-7; 11 positions match TRBD1. CDR3 length: 13 residues. From germline, CDR1 is SQVTM and CDR2 ANQGSEA. J lost 4 bases, V lost 6 bases, and 5 bases had no gene match.

The V gene is TRBV29-1, the J gene TRBJ2-1, with D tentatively TRBD1 or TRBD2 (7 bases each). Germline CDR1 SQVTM, CDR2 ANQGSEA. The CDR3 length is 14 residues. The V end lost 6 bases, the J end lost 9 bases, and 21 bases lay between the germline ends. The CDR3 DNA follows: TGCAGCGTCCTAGAGACAGGGTGGGGGGGTGAGCAGTTCTTC. This sequence encodes CSVLETGWGGEQFF.

V gene TRBV28 combines with J gene TRBJ2-7; the match to TRBD2 covers 13 bases. The CDR3 is made up of 16 amino acids. V shed 5 bases, J shed 7 bases, and the junction held 11 bases outside the gene matches. Germline V gene sequence: CDR1 MDHEN, CDR2 SYDVKM. The CDR3: CASSPWTSGRPWEQYF. For the CDR3, the DNA is TGTGCCAGCAGTCCCTGGACTAGCGGGAGACCCTGGGAGCAGTACTTC.

This clonotype was detected many times. The chain joins TRBV7-2 to TRBJ2-3, with 12 bases matching TRBD2. The CDR3 is made up of 17 amino acids. V shed 2 bases and J 0 bases; nucleotides not matched to a gene: 3. The germline V gene encodes CDR1 SGHTA and CDR2 FQGNSA. Here the CDR3 DNA reads TGTGCCAGCAGCTTAAGGACTAGCGGGACGAGCACAGATACGCAGTATTTT. Translation: CASSLRTSGTSTDTQYF.

This chain connects TRBV24-1 to TRBJ2-1; tentatively, D is TRBD1 or TRBD2 (6 bases each). V lost 4 bases and J 7 bases, leaving 19 bases between the germline ends. Germline-derived CDR1 and CDR2 are KGHDR and SFDVKD. This CDR3 comprises 16 residues. CDR3 in DNA: TGTGCCACCAGTGACATGAGGAGGGGGGAAAAGAATGAGCAGTTCTTC. Protein product: CATSDMRRGEKNEQFF.

This clonotype has ten or more counts. This chain links TRBV7-8 with TRBJ2-1, with D uncertain. The V end lost 0 bases, the J end lost 4 bases, and 7 bases lay between the germline ends. Germline CDR1 is SGHVS and CDR2 is FQNEAQ. CDR3 length equals 14 residues. CDR3 residues: CASSLARIYNEQFF. The CDR3 nucleotides are TGTGCCAGCAGCTTAGCGCGGATTTACAATGAGCAGTTCTTC.

This clonotype was detected a few times. The chain links TRBV6-2 or TRBV6-3 to TRBJ2-7; 9 bases match TRBD1. The V gene's germline CDR1 is MNHEY and CDR2 SVGEGT. Unmatched junction bases numbered 6, after V lost 6 bases and J lost 3 bases. The CDR3 is 14 residues long. CDR3 sequence (DNA): TGTGCCAGCAGATCACCGGGACAGGGCTACGAGCAGTACGTC. This codes for CASRSPGQGYEQYV.